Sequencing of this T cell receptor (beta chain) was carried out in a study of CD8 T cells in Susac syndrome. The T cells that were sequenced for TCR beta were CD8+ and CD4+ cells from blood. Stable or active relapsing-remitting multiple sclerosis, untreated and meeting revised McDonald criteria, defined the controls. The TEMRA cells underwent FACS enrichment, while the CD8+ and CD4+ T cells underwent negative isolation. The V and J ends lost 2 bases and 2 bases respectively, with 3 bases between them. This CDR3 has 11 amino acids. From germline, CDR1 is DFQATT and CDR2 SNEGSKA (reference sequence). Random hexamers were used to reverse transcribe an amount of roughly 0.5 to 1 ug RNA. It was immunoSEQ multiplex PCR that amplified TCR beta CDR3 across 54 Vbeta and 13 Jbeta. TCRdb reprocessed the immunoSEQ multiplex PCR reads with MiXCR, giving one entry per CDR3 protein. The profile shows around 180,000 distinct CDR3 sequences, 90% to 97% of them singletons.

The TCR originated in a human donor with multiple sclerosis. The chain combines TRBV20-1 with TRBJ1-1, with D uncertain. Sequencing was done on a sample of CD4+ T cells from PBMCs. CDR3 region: CSARSNTEAFF. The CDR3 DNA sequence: TGCAGTGCTAGAAGCAACACTGAAGCTTTCTTT.